This entry lists 18 T cell receptor beta chains sequenced from one sample in a study of tumor and adjacent non-tumor tissue in lung cancer. The template was RNA from unsorted bulk tissue. Distant lung tissue was collected more than 3 cm away from the tumor edge. The library came from three nested PCR rounds adapted from ARM-PCR protocols. TCRdb reanalysed the multiplex PCR reads using MiXCR and keeps one entry per CDR3 protein. Of 80,000 to 130,000 distinct CDR3 sequences in the sample, about 62% were seen once. Sequencing was performed on distant non-tumor lung tissue. The receptors come from a man aged 25 to 45 with non-small cell lung cancer.

This clonotype was recorded only once. An end of the junction does not agree with germline; a read error may underlie this. The rearrangement joins TRBV6-5 to TRBJ1-2; D is ambiguous. Per germline, CDR1 MNHEY and CDR2 SVGAGI. The CDR3 covers 15 residues. CDR3 DNA sequence: TGTGCCAGCAGTTACACGACAAGCACCAACTATGGCTACACTTTC. Translated, it gives CASSYTTSTNYGYTF.

The chain joins TRBV11-1 to TRBJ2-3, with D possibly matching TRBD2 (5 bases). V was clipped by 2 bases and J by 0 bases, with 18 bases between them. This CDR3 is 18 amino acids long. CDR1 is SGHAT and CDR2 is FQDESV in the germline V gene (reference sequence). The CDR3: CASSLRRLTGMSTDTQYF. CDR3 bases: TGTGCCAGCAGCTTACGACGACTAACGGGAATGAGCACAGATACGCAGTATTTT.

This clonotype was counted between two and nine times. A read error may explain this, as a much larger clone is one base away. This sequence joins TRBV20-1 and TRBJ2-5; TRBD2 agrees at 9 bases. Germline V CDR1 and CDR2: DFQATT, SNEGSKA (reference sequence). The length of the CDR3 is 14 residues. DNA of the CDR3: TGCAATGCTAGAGATCCCGGACTAGCGGAGACCCAGTACTTC. The encoded protein is CNARDPGLAETQYF.

A word on this clonotype: A much larger clone sits a single nucleotide away, making a read error possible. The V call is TRBV20-1, the J call TRBJ2-7; possible D gene TRBD1, 6 bases. The CDR3 is 14 residues long. Germline CDR1 DFQATT, CDR2 SNEGSKA (reference sequence). DNA of the CDR3: TGCAGTGCATACCGCAGGGGCTTCTCCCACGAGCAGTACTTC. This codes for CSAYRRGFSHEQYF.

A note on this clonotype: One end of the junction fails to match germline, which may point to a read error. The chain links TRBV11-2 to TRBJ2-3, with 7 bases fitting TRBD2. CDR1 SGHAT and CDR2 FQNNGV come from the germline V gene. The CDR3 has 15 residues. CDR3 protein: CVSSLIGGSTDTQYF. DNA for the CDR3: TGTGTCAGCAGCTTAATCGGGGGGAGCACGGATACGCAGTATTTT.

This clonotype appeared once. This may be a read error, as it is one base from a much larger clone. The rearrangement uses TRBV6-2 or TRBV6-3 and TRBJ2-1; D remains ambiguous. CDR1 and CDR2 from the germline V gene are MNHEY and SVGEGT. This CDR3 is built from 12 residues. CDR3 sequence (DNA): TGTGCCAACAGTGGGCAATACAATGAGCAGTTCTTC. Translated: CANSGQYNEQFF.

Turning to this clonotype: The junction and the germline gene differ at one end; a read error may be behind it. The rearrangement uses TRBV20-1 and TRBJ2-7; D may be TRBD2 (6 bases). Germline loops: CDR1 DFQATT, CDR2 SNEGSKA (reference sequence). The CDR3 runs 13 residues. Here the CDR3 reads CSASVEDVYEQYF. CDR3 in DNA: TGTAGTGCTAGCGTGGAAGATGTCTACGAGCAGTACTTC.

As for this clonotype: Being one base from a much bigger clone, this may be a read error. J is TRBJ2-5 and V is TRBV29-1; possible D gene TRBD2, 5 bases. The germline V gene encodes CDR1 SQVTM and CDR2 ANQGSEA. This CDR3 comprises 14 residues. Written as DNA, the CDR3 is TGCATCGTTGAAAGCAGGTCGGGGTGGGAGACCCAGTACTTC. It yields the protein CIVESRSGWETQYF.

This clonotype was counted ten times or more. V gene TRBV4-1 combines with J gene TRBJ1-5; D may be TRBD1 (6 bases). The CDR3 consists of 15 residues. CDR1 is MGHRA, CDR2 YSYEKL, per germline. The V end lost 4 bases, the J end lost 1 base, and 11 bases lay between the germline ends. CDR3 bases: TGCGCCAGCAGCCTTGACCAGGGGAGCAATCAGCCCCAGCATTTT. As protein: CASSLDQGSNQPQHF.

This clonotype occurred once. The gene calls are TRBV12-3 or TRBV12-4 and TRBJ2-7; 8 bases match TRBD1. The CDR3 loop spans 14 amino acids. The J segment lost 3 bases and the V segment lost 4 bases, leaving 5 bases of the junction unmatched. The CDR3 sequence: CASSSTGDNYEQYF. The CDR3 bases are TGTGCCAGCAGTTCGACAGGGGATAACTACGAGCAGTACTTC.

On this clonotype itself: A much larger clone differs from this one at a single base, so this may be a read error. The CDR3 here is CTSSDPPHTQYF. The DNA of the CDR3 is TGTACCAGCAGCGATCCCCCGCATACGCAGTATTTT. The rearrangement joins TRBV7-9 to TRBJ2-3, with D hard to call. Germline V gives CDR1 SEHNR, CDR2 FQNEAQ (reference sequence). CDR3 length equals 12 residues.

This clonotype was observed a few times. The genes are TRBV2 and TRBJ1-1, with 9 bases fitting TRBD1. V trimming: 10 bases; J trimming: 1 base; junction bases outside the gene matches: 7. CDR3 length: 14 amino acids. Germline-derived CDR1 and CDR2 are SNHLY and FYNNEI. The CDR3 protein is CATLLGQGNTEAFF. The CDR3 bases are TGTGCCACCCTACTGGGACAGGGGAACACTGAAGCTTTCTTT.

This clonotype was counted a single time. A much larger clone lies one base from this, so it may be a read error. A read error is likely, as this CDR3 ends without the conserved phenylalanine or tryptophan. The genes are TRBV6-5 and TRBJ2-3; D is possibly TRBD1 or TRBD2 (5 bases each). V was trimmed by 7 bases and J by 6 bases, leaving 14 bases between them. CDR1 is MNHEY and CDR2 is SVGAGI in the germline V gene. The CDR3 has 13 amino acids. CDR3 in DNA: TGTGCCAGCACTACGACGTGGGGGGATACGCAGTATTTA. As protein: CASTTTWGDTQYL.

About this clonotype: The junction does not match germline at one end; this may be a read error. The chain links TRBV20-1 to TRBJ2-5; 7 nucleotides align to TRBD2. CDR1 DFQATT and CDR2 SNEGSKA come from the germline V gene (reference sequence). This CDR3 region has 13 residues. In DNA form, the CDR3 reads TGCAGTGCTCCTCGCGGGAGTGAAAAGACACAGTACTTC. Translated: CSAPRGSEKTQYF.

Notes on this clonotype: The junction departs from the called germline gene at one end, perhaps through a read error. The chain has TRBV19 and TRBJ1-2; D not resolved. CDR1 LNHDA and CDR2 SQIVND come from the germline V gene (reference sequence). This CDR3 spans 13 amino acids. The CDR3 sequence: CASSIRTNYGYTF. CDR3 coding DNA: TGTGCCAGTAGTATCAGAACTAACTATGGTTACACCTTC.

The CDR3 bases are TGCAGCGCTGACCCTGACTACACCTTC. Translated, it gives CSADPDYTF. The genes are TRBV29-1 and TRBJ1-2; D remains ambiguous. The CDR3 sequence is 9 residues long. V lost 7 bases to trimming and J lost 10 bases, with 10 bases between them. Germline lookup yields CDR1 SQVTM and CDR2 ANQGSEA.

To note about this clonotype: A junction end diverges from the germline sequence, so it may reflect a read error. The chain has TRBV11-1 and TRBJ1-1, with D perhaps TRBD1 (5 bases). This CDR3 spans 15 amino acids. Germline CDR1 SGHAT, CDR2 FQDESV (reference sequence). This CDR3 is CSSSSPDSLNTEAFF. CDR3 coding DNA: TGTTCCAGCAGCTCACCCGACAGCCTGAACACTGAAGCTTTCTTT. The complete variable domain, with remaining parts taken from reference TRBV11-1 and TRBJ1-1, reads EAEVAQSPRYKITEKSQAVAFWCDPISGHATLYWYRQILGQGPELLVQFQDESVVDDSQLPKDRFSAERLKGVDSTLKIQPAELGDSAMYLCSSSSPDSLNTEAFFGQGTRLTVV.

This clonotype was seen ten or more times. The V and J genes are TRBV6-1 and TRBJ1-5; possibly TRBD1 for D (5 bases). The CDR3 is 12 amino acids. Between the trimmed V and J ends, which lost 7 bases and 3 bases, there was a span of 7 bases. Germline CDR1 is MNHNS and CDR2 is SASEGT. The chain's CDR3 is CASTGDNQPQHF. For the CDR3, the DNA is TGTGCCAGCACGGGGGACAATCAGCCCCAGCATTTT.